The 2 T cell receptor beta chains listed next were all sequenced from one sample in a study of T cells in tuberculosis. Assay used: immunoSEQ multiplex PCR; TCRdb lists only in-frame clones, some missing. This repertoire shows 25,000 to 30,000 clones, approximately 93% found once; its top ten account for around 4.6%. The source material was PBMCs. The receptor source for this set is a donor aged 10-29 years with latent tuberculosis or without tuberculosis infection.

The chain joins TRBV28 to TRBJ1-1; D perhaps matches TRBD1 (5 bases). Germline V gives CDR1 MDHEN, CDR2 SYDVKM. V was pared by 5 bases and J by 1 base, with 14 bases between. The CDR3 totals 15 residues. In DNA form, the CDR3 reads TGTGCCAGCAGTGAACTCGGGGGTAGGAACACTGAAGCTTTCTTT. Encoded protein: CASSELGGRNTEAFF.

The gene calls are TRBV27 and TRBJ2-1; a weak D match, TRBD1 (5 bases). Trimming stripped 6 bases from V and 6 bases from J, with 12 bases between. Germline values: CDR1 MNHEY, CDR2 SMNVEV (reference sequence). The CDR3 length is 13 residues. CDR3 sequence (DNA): TGTGCCAGCAGCCAGGGTTCTGTCAATGAGCAGTTCTTC. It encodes CASSQGSVNEQFF.